The following is a T cell receptor beta chain sequence with its context. The junction shows a germline mismatch at one end, possibly a read error. This record comes from a study of blood T cell repertoires in COVID-19. Study overall: The United States, Italy and Spain were the sources of the acute and convalescent COVID-19 samples.

Produced via immunoSEQ multiplex PCR; TCRdb's table is partial and in-frame only. The table includes a few hundred thousand clones, around 86% detected once. The CDR3 runs 18 residues. In germline, CDR1 is KGHDR, CDR2 SFDVKD. The genes are TRBV24-1 and TRBJ1-2; TRBD1 agrees at 7 bases. Sequenced sample: peripheral blood. The sequence derives from a man in his fifties with active or convalescent COVID-19. The CDR3 nucleotides read TGTGCCACCAGTGATTCCTACGCGATAGCAGACAGGGAGGATGGTTACACCTTC. Translated: CATSDSYAIADREDGYTF.